The 31 T cell receptor beta chains below were found in one sample sequenced in a study of blood T cell repertoires in COVID-19 (dated by TCRdb to the early 2020s). Library preparation was by the immunoSEQ multiplex PCR assay. The clones in this table, taken by TCRdb from immuneACCESS, are in-frame only. Not every clone is retained; where verified, under half of the shortfall comes from an unresolved V gene, and the cause of the rest is unknown. For this sample the table gives about 270,000 clones, of which around 90% were detected only once. The ten largest clones capture about 3% of the sample. The sequenced material came from PBMCs or T cells enriched from blood (not recorded which). These receptors came from a man aged 35 to 55 who had been exposed to COVID-19.

V and J are TRBV2 and TRBJ2-1; weak D call: TRBD1 (6 bases). This CDR3 region has 17 residues. Germline V gives CDR1 SNHLY, CDR2 FYNNEI. V was clipped by 5 bases and J by 3 bases, with 20 bases between them. In DNA, the CDR3 is TGTGCCAGCAGTTCGCGAACGTCCGGGACAAACTACAATGAGCAGTTCTTC. Protein sequence: CASSSRTSGTNYNEQFF.

V gene TRBV28 combines with J gene TRBJ1-5, with no clear D. Germline CDR1 reads MDHEN; CDR2 reads SYDVKM. The CDR3 is made up of 15 amino acids. V was cut by 2 bases and J by 1 base, with 9 bases left in between. The CDR3 is CASSLAAPSNQPQHF. The CDR3 nucleotides read TGTGCCAGCAGTTTAGCGGCACCAAGCAATCAGCCCCAGCATTTT.

The J gene is TRBJ2-5, the V gene TRBV28, with 11 bases aligning to TRBD1. The trim removed 3 bases at V and 2 bases at J, leaving 8 bases unmatched. The CDR3 is 17 residues long. Germline loops: CDR1 MDHEN, CDR2 SYDVKM. The CDR3 loop is CASSFGTGGFLQETQYF. CDR3 bases: TGTGCCAGCAGTTTTGGGACAGGGGGTTTTCTACAAGAGACCCAGTACTTC.

This chain uses TRBV4-2 with TRBJ2-3; 8 bases match TRBD2. The V segment lost 2 bases and the J segment 6 bases; nucleotides outside the gene matches: 10. The CDR3 has 16 amino acids. In germline, CDR1 is LGHNA, CDR2 YNFKEQ. DNA for the CDR3: TGTGCCAGCAGCCAATTTAGCGGGGCGAAGGGGGATACGCAGTATTTT. Residues: CASSQFSGAKGDTQYF.

The chain uses TRBV15 and TRBJ2-7, with 7 nucleotides matching TRBD1. The V and J ends lost 5 bases and 7 bases, in that order; junction bases with no gene match: 20. The CDR3 is 17 residues long. Germline V gives CDR1 LNHNV, CDR2 YYDKDF (reference sequence). As DNA, the CDR3 is TGTGCCACCAGCTCGAGAAGATCGGGACAGTATTCGGGAGAGCAGTACTTC. Translation: CATSSRRSGQYSGEQYF. The variable domain in full, with the rest retrieved from reference TRBV15 and TRBJ2-7, is DAMVIQNPRYQVTQFGKPVTLSCSQTLNHNVMYWYQQKSSQAPKLLFHYYDKDFNNEADTPDNFQSRRPNTSFCFLDIRSPGLGDTAMYLCATSSRRSGQYSGEQYFGPGTRLTVT.

The chain recombines TRBV11-1 with TRBJ2-4; TRBD1 agrees at 9 bases. V dropped 5 bases and J dropped 5; count of bases not matched to a gene: 4. CDR3 length equals 14 residues. Germline CDR1 and CDR2: SGHAT and FQDESV (reference sequence). CDR3 in DNA: TGTGCCAGCAGCCGGGGACAGGGCCAAAACATTCAGTACTTC. This codes for CASSRGQGQNIQYF. The full variable domain, rest sourced from reference TRBV11-1 and TRBJ2-4, is EAEVAQSPRYKITEKSQAVAFWCDPISGHATLYWYRQILGQGPELLVQFQDESVVDDSQLPKDRFSAERLKGVDSTLKIQPAELGDSAMYLCASSRGQGQNIQYFGAGTRLSVL.

The CDR3 nucleotides are TGTGCCAGCAGCTTATATGGCCGCACAGATACGCAGTATTTT. Its protein is CASSLYGRTDTQYF. The V call is TRBV11-3, the J call TRBJ2-3; no reliable D call. Germline CDR1 is SGHNT and CDR2 is YENEEA. The length of the CDR3 is 14 residues. The V end lost 2 bases, the J end lost 1 base, and 7 bases lay between the germline ends.

This clone was seen only once. The rearrangement joins TRBV7-9 to TRBJ1-4, with 9 bases aligning to TRBD1. Germline CDR1 reads SEHNR; CDR2 reads FQNEAQ (reference sequence). V lost 6 bases, J lost 7 bases, and 9 bases stayed unmatched. The CDR3 is made up of 15 amino acids. DNA for the CDR3: TGTGCCAGCAGGCTGACAGGGGGGGAAAGTGAAAAACTGTTTTTT. It encodes CASRLTGGESEKLFF.

V and J are TRBV18 and TRBJ1-2; the match to TRBD1 covers 7 bases. The CDR3 covers 15 residues. Germline-derived CDR1 and CDR2 are KGHSH and LQKENI. The V segment lost 0 bases and the J segment 7 bases; nucleotides outside the gene matches: 8. CDR3 sequence (DNA): TGTGCCAGCTCACCACCTTCGACAGGGAATAGTGGCTACACCTTC. It translates to CASSPPSTGNSGYTF. Full variable domain (missing parts from reference TRBV18 and TRBJ1-2): NAGVMQNPRHLVRRRGQEARLRCSPMKGHSHVYWYRQLPEEGLKFMVYLQKENIIDESGMPKERFSAEFPKEGPSILRIQQVVRGDSAAYFCASSPPSTGNSGYTFGSGTRLTVV.

The chain carries TRBV10-1 and TRBJ2-1; 10 nucleotides agree with TRBD2. CDR3 length equals 16 residues. The junction had 4 bases not matched to a gene; V was cut back by 4 bases and J by 1 base. Germline CDR1 is WNHNN and CDR2 is SYGVQD (reference sequence). CDR3 loop: CASSVLAGASYNEQFF. In nucleotides, the CDR3 is TGCGCCAGCAGTGTTCTAGCGGGAGCTTCCTACAATGAGCAGTTCTTC.

The chain links TRBV7-6 to TRBJ2-6; 7 nucleotides align to TRBD1. V lost 5 bases to trimming and J lost 4 bases; unmatched junction nucleotides: 11. CDR3 size: 17 residues. Germline V lookup: CDR1 SGHVS, CDR2 FNYEAQ. CDR3: CASSLERQGPGANVLTF. DNA of the CDR3: TGTGCCAGCAGCCTCGAGAGACAGGGTCCCGGGGCCAACGTCCTGACTTTC.

V and J are TRBV10-3 and TRBJ1-1; D remains unclear. With 3 bases removed from V and 3 bases from J, the gap between germline ends came to 8 bases. Germline V gene lookup returns CDR1 ENHRY and CDR2 SYGVKD. The CDR3 length is 13 residues. Here the CDR3 reads CAISERGYTEAFF. In DNA, the CDR3 is TGTGCCATCAGTGAACGGGGTTACACTGAAGCTTTCTTT.

The rearrangement links TRBV7-9 to TRBJ1-2, with a tentative D call TRBD1 (6 bases). The CDR3 loop spans 12 amino acids. Trimming shortened V by 3 bases and J by 4 bases, and 6 bases separated the two germline ends. Per the germline V gene, CDR1 is SEHNR and CDR2 is FQNEAQ (reference sequence). In nucleotides, the CDR3 is TGTGCCAGCAGCTTGACAGGCTATGGCTACACCTTC. Protein sequence: CASSLTGYGYTF.

The gene calls are TRBV5-1 and TRBJ2-7; D is ambiguous. The CDR3 runs 12 residues. Per the germline V gene, CDR1 is SGHRS and CDR2 is YFSETQ. V lost 4 bases, J lost 12 bases, and 17 bases lay in between. For the CDR3, the DNA is TGCGCCAGCAGCGCTGGTGGCTCCCCTTCGTACTTC. Residues: CASSAGGSPSYF. Full variable domain (rest looked up from reference TRBV5-1 and TRBJ2-7): KAGVTQTPRYLIKTRGQQVTLSCSPISGHRSVSWYQQTPGQGLQFLFEYFSETQRNKGNFPGRFSGRQFSNSRSEMNVSTLELGDSALYLCASSAGGSPSYFGPGTRLTVT.

The chain combines TRBV30 with TRBJ2-5, with a possible D match to TRBD1 (5 bases). The germline V gene has CDR1 GTSNPN and CDR2 SVGIG (reference sequence). The V end was cut by 0 bases, the J end by 2 bases, with 10 bases between. CDR3 length equals 14 residues. This chain's CDR3 is CAWSVGQLQETQYF. The CDR3 DNA follows: TGTGCCTGGAGTGTCGGACAATTACAAGAGACCCAGTACTTC.

This chain links TRBV9 with TRBJ2-1; D uncertain. The V gene's germline CDR1 is SGDLS and CDR2 YYNGEE. The CDR3 runs 14 residues. V was trimmed by 4 bases and J by 5 bases, leaving 13 bases between them. As DNA, the CDR3 is TGTGCCAGCAGCCCCTGGCCTCCCGACAATGAGCAGTTCTTC. It is translated as CASSPWPPDNEQFF.

This chain connects TRBV19 to TRBJ2-5; 7 nucleotides agree with TRBD1. The CDR3 is 15 residues long. Per the germline V gene, CDR1 is LNHDA and CDR2 is SQIVND (reference sequence). V was pared by 10 bases and J by 4 bases, with 15 bases of the junction left unmatched. The CDR3 DNA reads TGTGCCACCACGGGACAGCAATCACGAAGAGAGACCCAGTACTTC. This gives the protein CATTGQQSRRETQYF.

This chain joins TRBV30 and TRBJ2-7, with 8 bases identical to TRBD1. Germline CDR1 and CDR2: GTSNPN and SVGIG (reference sequence). J lost 6 bases, V lost 0 bases, and 7 bases had no gene match. The CDR3 sequence is 14 residues long. Written as DNA, the CDR3 is TGTGCCTGGAGTGTATGGCAGGGGGCCGGCGAGCAGTACTTC. It encodes CAWSVWQGAGEQYF.

This clone has only a few counts. V usage is TRBV30 and J usage is TRBJ2-7; TRBD1 is a possible D gene (5 bases). Germline CDR1 and CDR2: GTSNPN and SVGIG (reference sequence). Trimming cost V 1 base and J 1 base, with 11 bases left between them. CDR3 size: 14 residues. The CDR3 region has the DNA TGTGCCTGGAGTGAAACAGGCCAGTCCTACGAGCAGTACTTC. Its protein is CAWSETGQSYEQYF.

This rearrangement joins TRBV5-4 to TRBJ1-4; tentative D call: TRBD1 (6 bases). Trimming stripped 5 bases from V and 6 bases from J, with 17 bases between. The CDR3 extends over 15 amino acids. Germline CDR1 reads SGHNT; CDR2 reads YYREEE (reference sequence). In nucleotides, the CDR3 is TGTGCCAGCAGTCGTGAGGGGGGGCGCGATGAAAAACTGTTTTTT. The encoded protein is CASSREGGRDEKLFF.

The chain has TRBV29-1 and TRBJ2-7, with TRBD2 identical over 11 bases. With V trimmed by 8 bases and J by 5 bases, 5 bases remained unmatched. The germline gives CDR1 SQVTM, CDR2 ANQGSEA. This CDR3 has 12 amino acids. CDR3 sequence reads: CSSKTSGNEQYF. The CDR3 coding sequence is TGCAGCTCTAAGACTAGCGGGAACGAGCAGTACTTC.

J is TRBJ1-1 and V is TRBV11-2; 11 bases align to TRBD1. Germline values: CDR1 SGHAT, CDR2 FQNNGV. After removal of 0 bases from V and 10 bases from J, the junction contained 10 bases not matched to a gene. The CDR3 totals 16 residues. The CDR3 loop reads CASSLEGTGGYGTAFF. The CDR3 DNA reads as TGTGCCAGCAGCTTAGAGGGGACAGGGGGTTACGGTACAGCTTTCTTT. The complete variable domain, with remaining parts taken from reference TRBV11-2 and TRBJ1-1, reads EAGVAQSPRYKIIEKRQSVAFWCNPISGHATLYWYQQILGQGPKLLIQFQNNGVVDDSQLPKDRFSAERLKGVDSTLKIQPAKLEDSAVYLCASSLEGTGGYGTAFFGQGTRLTVV.

The V call is TRBV15, the J call TRBJ1-5; D is perhaps TRBD1 (6 bases). CDR3 size: 15 residues. Trimming stripped 2 bases from V and 3 bases from J, with 11 bases between. The germline gives CDR1 LNHNV, CDR2 YYDKDF (reference sequence). DNA for the CDR3: TGTGCCACCAGCAGACTAACAGGGAACAATCAGCCCCAGCATTTT. Its translation is CATSRLTGNNQPQHF.

J is TRBJ2-1 and V is TRBV10-2, with D possibly matching TRBD2 (6 bases). The CDR3 contains 15 residues. Germline V gene lookup returns CDR1 WSHSY and CDR2 SAAADI. Trimming took off 6 bases at V and 6 bases at J, with 18 bases between the two ends. The CDR3 region has the DNA TGCGCCAGCAGGGCGGGACGGATCCAGGGCAATGAGCAGTTCTTC. Its translation: CASRAGRIQGNEQFF.

About this clone: At one boundary the junction diverges from the germline segment, which might be a read error. The chain joins TRBV7-8 to TRBJ1-4; D is unresolved. This CDR3 spans 11 amino acids. CDR1 is SGHVS, CDR2 FQNEAQ, per germline. The CDR3 DNA sequence: TGTGCCAGCAGCTCTGACCGGGAAAAGATTTTT. Translating it yields CASSSDREKIF.

This chain uses TRBV24-1 with TRBJ1-5; D is unresolved. Germline-derived CDR1 and CDR2 are KGHDR and SFDVKD. This CDR3 comprises 14 residues. Between the trimmed V and J ends, which lost 4 bases and 1 base, there was a span of 7 bases. The CDR3 region has the DNA TGTGCCACCAGTGACCTGCGCAGCAATCAGCCCCAGCATTTT. Translation gives CATSDLRSNQPQHF.

This rearrangement joins TRBV5-6 to TRBJ2-5; D is perhaps TRBD1 (6 bases). In germline, CDR1 is SGHDT, CDR2 YYEEEE. The CDR3 covers 16 residues. The V end lost 2 bases, the J end lost 4 bases, and 18 bases lay between the germline ends. This CDR3 is CASSFLPWGPGETQYF. CDR3 DNA sequence: TGTGCCAGCAGCTTCCTGCCGTGGGGGCCGGGAGAGACCCAGTACTTC.

The chain joins TRBV28 to TRBJ2-3; 12 bases align to TRBD2. The V and J ends lost 5 bases and 5 bases, in that order; junction bases with no gene match: 17. CDR1 is MDHEN, CDR2 SYDVKM, per germline. The CDR3 runs 19 residues. CDR3 DNA: TGTGCCAGCAGTCAACCATCTAGCGGGAGGGCCTTTTGGGGAGATACGCAGTATTTT. Translation: CASSQPSSGRAFWGDTQYF.

The chain joins TRBV9 to TRBJ1-2, with 9 bases fitting TRBD1. J gave up 5 bases and V 4 bases, and 9 bases lay outside the gene matches. Germline values: CDR1 SGDLS, CDR2 YYNGEE. The CDR3 consists of 15 residues. The CDR3 DNA follows: TGTGCCAGCAGCTCGAGACAGGGGGTAATTTATGGCTACACCTTC. This codes for CASSSRQGVIYGYTF. Drawing the rest from reference TRBV9 and TRBJ1-2, the complete variable domain is DSGVTQTPKHLITATGQRVTLRCSPRSGDLSVYWYQQSLDQGLQFLIQYYNGEERAKGNILERFSAQQFPDLHSELNLSSLELGDSALYFCASSSRQGVIYGYTFGSGTRLTVV.

The gene calls are TRBV25-1 and TRBJ2-5; TRBD2 is a possible D gene (6 bases). CDR1 and CDR2 from the germline V gene are MGHDK and SYGVNS. The CDR3 loop spans 15 amino acids. The V gene lost 4 bases and the J gene lost 0 bases, with 12 bases spanning the gap. CDR3 region: CASSGASDYQETQYF. CDR3 coding DNA: TGTGCCAGCAGTGGGGCTAGCGACTACCAAGAGACCCAGTACTTC.

The V and J genes are TRBV5-5 and TRBJ1-1; 7 bases map to TRBD1. The J segment lost 4 bases and the V segment lost 4 bases, leaving 10 bases of the junction unmatched. Germline CDR1 SGHKS, CDR2 YYEKEE (reference sequence). The CDR3 runs 15 residues. The CDR3 coding sequence is TGTGCCAGCAGCCCTCAACAGGGGATCGCCACTGAAGCTTTCTTT. Translation gives CASSPQQGIATEAFF.